Below, 2 T cell receptor beta chains from the same sample are listed, as sequenced in a study of control samples from healthy donors and cancer patients. TCRdb's copy holds only in-frame clones and misses some; the assay was immunoSEQ multiplex PCR. The sample lists roughly 130,000 clones; 75% to 95% were seen once. Input material: blood. These receptors originate from a young man in good health.

The rearrangement joins TRBV25-1 to TRBJ1-6; no reliable D call. CDR1 and CDR2 from the germline V gene are MGHDK and SYGVNS. V was pared by 5 bases and J by 6 bases, with 14 bases between. The CDR3 is made up of 15 amino acids. CDR3 residues: CASSPPGAVNSPLHF. DNA for the CDR3: TGTGCCAGCAGTCCCCCCGGCGCCGTTAATTCACCCCTCCACTTT.

The chain has TRBV7-3 and TRBJ2-2; no reliable D call. The CDR3 extends over 14 amino acids. V gave up 0 bases and J gave up 3 bases, with 5 bases separating them. Germline V gives CDR1 SGHTA, CDR2 FQGTGA. The CDR3 sequence: CASSLTVDTGELFF. The CDR3 nucleotides read TGTGCCAGCAGCTTAACAGTTGACACCGGGGAGCTGTTTTTT.